Presented here are 18 T cell receptor beta chains from one specimen sequenced in a study of STAT3 mutations in large granular lymphocyte leukemia (dated by TCRdb to the late 2010s). Beyond this particular receptor, the publication reports: At least one immunodominant TCRbeta clonotype was identified in every T-LGLL patient, and multiple immunodominant subclonotypes were identified in about half of the T-LGLL patients.

Library method: the immunoSEQ multiplex PCR assay. TCRdb took this table from immuneACCESS and kept in-frame rearrangements with V and J called. Such tables lack part of the clones; where checked against another copy, unresolved V genes explain under half of the gap, and the rest is unexplained. The sample profile shows approximately 4,300 clones; roughly 60% of them were found once. Together, the top ten hold 38% of the sample. No antigen is known for these receptors. Sequenced material: PBMCs. The receptors were sampled from a human donor with T large granular lymphocyte leukemia. Some clones in this sample may be carry-over from other donors' samples.

The chain recombines TRBV6-5 with TRBJ2-1; D unresolved. The germline CDR1 and CDR2 sequences are MNHEY and SVGAGI. This CDR3 is 11 amino acids long. V gave up 0 bases and J gave up 8 bases, with 2 bases separating them. The DNA of the CDR3 is TGTGCCAGCAGTTACTCGTATGAGCAGTTCTTC. Residues: CASSYSYEQFF.

The chain couples TRBV5-5 to TRBJ1-5; D gene ambiguous. The V end was cut by 4 bases, the J end by 1 base, with 12 bases between. CDR1 and CDR2 from the germline V gene are SGHKS and YYEKEE (reference sequence). The CDR3 sequence is 15 residues long. CDR3 nucleotides: TGTGCCAGCAGCCCCAATGGAGGAAGCAATCAGCCCCAGCATTTT. Protein sequence: CASSPNGGSNQPQHF.

DNA for the CDR3: TGTGCCAGCAGTCCCGGGACACTTCGCTACGAGCAGTACTTC. The encoded protein is CASSPGTLRYEQYF. The chain carries TRBV6-5 and TRBJ2-7; TRBD1 is a possible D gene (6 bases). Germline V lookup: CDR1 MNHEY, CDR2 SVGAGI. CDR3 length: 14 residues. V was trimmed by 5 bases and J by 3 bases, leaving 14 bases between them.

The gene calls are TRBV5-1 and TRBJ1-4; D is ambiguous. The CDR3 is 15 amino acids. Germline values: CDR1 SGHRS, CDR2 YFSETQ. The V and J ends lost 0 bases and 3 bases respectively, with 9 bases between them. The CDR3 here is CASSLEAAPNEKLFF. CDR3 DNA sequence: TGCGCCAGCAGCTTGGAGGCAGCCCCTAATGAAAAACTGTTTTTT.

This clone was seen more than once but under ten times. V usage is TRBV6-1 and J usage is TRBJ2-7; D possibly matches TRBD1 or TRBD2 (5 bases each). V shed 5 bases and J shed 5 bases, with 10 bases lying between them. Germline V gene sequence: CDR1 MNHNS, CDR2 SASEGT. This CDR3 comprises 12 residues. CDR3 in amino acids: CASSPRGDEQYF. The CDR3 bases are TGTGCCAGCAGTCCCCGGGGCGACGAGCAGTACTTC.

This chain links TRBV7-9 with TRBJ1-1; 9 bases line up with TRBD1. This CDR3 has 15 amino acids. Germline-derived CDR1 and CDR2 are SEHNR and FQNEAQ (reference sequence). V lost 0 bases and J lost 4; bases outside the gene matches: 3. The CDR3 nucleotides read TGTGCCAGCAGCTTAGCGGGGACAGGGAGCACTGAAGCTTTCTTT. Amino acids: CASSLAGTGSTEAFF.

The chain has TRBV7-9 and TRBJ1-3, with 7 bases identical to TRBD1. The junction had 5 bases not matched to a gene; V was cut back by 3 bases and J by 0 bases. Germline V gene data show CDR1 as SEHNR and CDR2 as FQNEAQ (reference sequence). CDR3 length equals 16 residues. The CDR3 loop is CASSLGQSHSGNTIYF. Here the CDR3 DNA reads TGTGCCAGCAGCTTGGGACAGAGCCACTCTGGAAACACCATATATTTT.

This clone was counted a single time. This chain joins TRBV18 and TRBJ2-5; perhaps TRBD1 as D (6 bases). V lost 3 bases to trimming and J lost 4 bases, with 15 bases between them. The germline gives CDR1 KGHSH, CDR2 LQKENI. The CDR3 covers 15 residues. The CDR3 sequence is CASSPGQGLLETQYF. In nucleotides, the CDR3 is TGTGCCAGCTCACCCGGCCAGGGGCTCTTAGAGACCCAGTACTTC.

This rearrangement joins TRBV18 to TRBJ2-3; 8 bases map to TRBD2. This CDR3 region has 16 residues. From germline, CDR1 is KGHSH and CDR2 LQKENI. J gave up 3 bases and V 6 bases, and 11 bases lay outside the gene matches. DNA for the CDR3: TGTGCCAGCTCGCAAAACGGGGGGGGCACGACAGATACGCAGTATTTT. Amino acid sequence: CASSQNGGGTTDTQYF. Filled out from reference TRBV18 and TRBJ2-3, the complete variable domain reads NAGVMQNPRHLVRRRGQEARLRCSPMKGHSHVYWYRQLPEEGLKFMVYLQKENIIDESGMPKERFSAEFPKEGPSILRIQQVVRGDSAAYFCASSQNGGGTTDTQYFGPGTRLTVL.

The CDR3 sequence is CAWDRDRGMDEQYF. CDR3 DNA sequence: TGTGCCTGGGACCGGGACAGGGGTATGGATGAGCAGTACTTC. The genes are TRBV30 and TRBJ2-7, with TRBD1 identical over 10 bases. The CDR3 contains 14 residues. The V gene's germline CDR1 is GTSNPN and CDR2 SVGIG (reference sequence). V dropped 5 bases and J dropped 7; count of bases not matched to a gene: 11.

This sequence joins TRBV7-9 and TRBJ1-5, with D unclear. Deletions cut 4 bases from V and 4 bases from J, with 8 bases between. The length of the CDR3 is 13 residues. From germline, CDR1 is SEHNR and CDR2 FQNEAQ (reference sequence). CDR3 nucleotides: TGTGCCAGCAGCTCGACGGTTAATCAGCCCCAGCATTTT. It specifies CASSSTVNQPQHF.

The J gene is TRBJ1-4, the V gene TRBV2, with D unclear. The germline V gene has CDR1 SNHLY and CDR2 FYNNEI. The CDR3 extends over 16 amino acids. V was clipped by 3 bases and J by 0 bases, with 11 bases between them. The CDR3 sequence: CASSDLGRSTNEKLFF. In nucleotides, the CDR3 is TGTGCCAGCAGTGATCTAGGCCGCTCAACTAATGAAAAACTGTTTTTT.

This chain connects TRBV7-9 to TRBJ1-2; D perhaps matches TRBD1 (5 bases). The CDR3 is 13 residues long. Germline V CDR1 and CDR2: SEHNR, FQNEAQ (reference sequence). Trimming removed 4 bases from V and 4 bases from J, with 10 bases in between. CDR3 in amino acids: CASSSTGGYGYTF. CDR3 coding DNA: TGTGCCAGCAGCTCTACGGGGGGCTATGGCTACACCTTC.

This clone came up a few times. This sequence joins TRBV5-4 and TRBJ2-5; D is unclear. This CDR3 is 14 amino acids long. Trimming took 2 bases from V and 2 from J, leaving 10 bases between them. Per germline, CDR1 SGHNT and CDR2 YYREEE (reference sequence). The CDR3 DNA sequence: TGTGCCAGCAGCTTCGAGCCTAGACAAGAGACCCAGTACTTC. The encoded protein is CASSFEPRQETQYF.

The chain carries TRBV29-1 and TRBJ2-1; 7 bases agree with TRBD2. This CDR3 contains 13 residues. Trimming at V came to 6 bases and at J to 4 bases, leaving 6 bases not matched to a gene. Germline V gives CDR1 SQVTM, CDR2 ANQGSEA. This CDR3 reads CSVQGGVYNEQFF. The CDR3 nucleotides read TGCAGCGTCCAGGGAGGGGTTTACAATGAGCAGTTCTTC.

The chain employs TRBV6-1 and TRBJ1-6; 9 bases map to TRBD1. The CDR3 spans 16 residues. Germline CDR1 MNHNS, CDR2 SASEGT. V lost 0 bases and J lost 7; bases outside the gene matches: 4. CDR3 in amino acids: CASSEALGTGNSPLHF. The CDR3 nucleotides are TGTGCCAGCAGTGAAGCGCTAGGGACAGGGAATTCACCCCTCCACTTT.

The chain joins TRBV25-1 to TRBJ1-4, with no clear D. The CDR3 loop spans 13 amino acids. CDR1 and CDR2 (germline): MGHDK, SYGVNS. Trimming took 8 bases from V and 2 from J, leaving 9 bases between them. DNA for the CDR3: TGTGCCAGCGCCGACTGGACTAATGAAAAACTGTTTTTT. Its translation: CASADWTNEKLFF.

This clone has only one observation. This chain links TRBV29-1 with TRBJ2-1; TRBD2 matches at 10 bases. V lost 6 bases to trimming and J lost 7 bases; unmatched junction nucleotides: 12. Germline loops: CDR1 SQVTM, CDR2 ANQGSEA. The CDR3 extends over 15 amino acids. This CDR3 reads CSVDALAGVSNEQFF. CDR3 nucleotide sequence: TGCAGCGTAGACGCCCTAGCGGGAGTTAGTAATGAGCAGTTCTTC.